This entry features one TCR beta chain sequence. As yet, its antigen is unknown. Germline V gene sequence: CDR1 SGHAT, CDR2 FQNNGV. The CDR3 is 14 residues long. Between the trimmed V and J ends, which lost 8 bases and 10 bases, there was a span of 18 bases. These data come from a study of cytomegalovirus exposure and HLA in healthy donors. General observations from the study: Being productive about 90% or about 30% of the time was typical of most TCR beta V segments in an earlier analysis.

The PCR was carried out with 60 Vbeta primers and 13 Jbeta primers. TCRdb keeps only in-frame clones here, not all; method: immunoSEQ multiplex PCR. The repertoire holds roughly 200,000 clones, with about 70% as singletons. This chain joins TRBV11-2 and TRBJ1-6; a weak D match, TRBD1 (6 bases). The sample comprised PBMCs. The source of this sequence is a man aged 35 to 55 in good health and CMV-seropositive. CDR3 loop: CASQGSRGGSPLHF. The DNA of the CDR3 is TGTGCCAGCCAAGGGTCCAGGGGTGGGTCACCCCTCCACTTT.